These T cell receptor beta chains were read from a single sample in a study of CD8+ T cells in alopecia areata. Using immunoSEQ multiplex PCR, the repertoire was profiled, and TCRdb retains in-frame clones only, with some absent. The sample has 150,000 to 200,000 clones, about 60% seen once. The sequencing used CD4+ T cells sorted from blood, collected at week 4, from a patient treated with tofacitinib. Receptors originate from a human donor with alopecia areata. CDR3s include the opening cysteine and the closing phenylalanine or tryptophan. Fields, in order: D gene, V gene, clone size, J gene, CDR3 DNA, CDR3 protein. A D gene is named only where the DNA matches it firmly. Rows give clone size only sometimes, using once, few, many, or a class for an expanded clone.

-	TRBV28	few	TRBJ1-5	TGTGCCAGCAGCCAGCCCGACAGTTCCCAGCATTTT	CASSQPDSSQHF
-	TRBV30	-	TRBJ2-3	TGTGCCTGGTCTCAGGGGGGGAGCACAGATACGCAGTATTTT	CAWSQGGSTDTQYF
TRBD1	TRBV6-5	-	TRBJ1-2	TGTGCCAGCAGCCGGGACAGGGTCTATGGCTACACCTTC	CASSRDRVYGYTF
TRBD2	TRBV2	once	TRBJ2-5	TGTGCCAGCAGTGCACTAGCGGGGGCCCCGGGAACCCAGTACTTC	CASSALAGAPGTQYF
TRBD2	TRBV5-4	-	TRBJ2-3	TGTGCCAGCAGCGGCGAGCGGGGGCCTAGCACAGATACGCAGTATTTT	CASSGERGPSTDTQYF
-	TRBV28	-	TRBJ2-6	TGTGCCAGCAGTCCACGGGCCAACGTCCTGACTTTC	CASSPRANVLTF
-	TRBV30	-	TRBJ1-2	TGTGCCTCCTCCCCCGGGGGGGGCGGAGGCTATGGCTACACCTTC	CASSPGGGGGYGYTF
TRBD1	TRBV29-1	few	TRBJ2-3	TGCAGCGATTTGGGTAGGGGGCGGGGCACAGATACGCAGTATTTT	CSDLGRGRGTDTQYF
-	TRBV29-1	-	TRBJ2-7	TGCAGCGTTGAATTGGGATCCTACGAGCAGTACTTC	CSVELGSYEQYF
TRBD1	TRBV2	-	TRBJ1-5	TGTGCCAGCACCACCCTGGACAGGGGTAGCAATCAGCCCCAGCATTTT	CASTTLDRGSNQPQHF
TRBD1	TRBV5-1	-	TRBJ2-5	TGCGCCAGCAGCAAAGAAGGGGGCGGCGAGGAGACCCAGTACTTC	CASSKEGGGEETQYF
TRBD1	TRBV2	-	TRBJ1-2	TGTGCCAGCGGCCTACGGGACAGAGATGGCTACACCTTC	CASGLRDRDGYTF
TRBD1	TRBV29-1	-	TRBJ1-5	TGCAGCGCAGGGACAGCCAATCAGCCCCAGCATTTT	CSAGTANQPQHF
-	TRBV5-1	-	TRBJ2-4	TGCGCCAGCAGCTCCCCGGGTATCGGGGCCAAAAACATTCAGTACTTC	CASSSPGIGAKNIQYF
-	TRBV15	few	TRBJ1-6	TGTGCCACCAGCAGCATATCCACTCGGGCACCCCTCCACTTT	CATSSISTRAPLHF
-	TRBV7-2	-	TRBJ1-5	TGTGCCAGCAGCTTAGCCGGACCGAAGCCAGGGGAGCCCCAGCATTTT	CASSLAGPKPGEPQHF
TRBD1	TRBV28	-	TRBJ2-5	TGTGCCAGCAGTTTAAACACAGGGGGCCCGTACCAAGAGACCCAGTACTTC	CASSLNTGGPYQETQYF
TRBD1	TRBV27	-	TRBJ1-2	TGTGCCAGCAGGGGTTCCGGGACAGGATATGGCTACACCTTC	CASRGSGTGYGYTF
-	TRBV7-2	-	TRBJ1-1	TGTGCCAGCAGCTTAGCGGGGGAGAGGAACACTGAAGCTTTCTTT	CASSLAGERNTEAFF
-	TRBV10-3	-	TRBJ1-2	TGTGCCATCAGTGAGTCAGGGGACAAGCTTAACTATGGCTACACCTTC	CAISESGDKLNYGYTF
-	TRBV7-9	once	TRBJ2-3	TGTGCCAGCAGCTTAGCAGGGCGCACAGATACGCAGTATTTT	CASSLAGRTDTQYF
-	TRBV29-1	-	TRBJ2-2	TGCAGCGTTGAAGTACAGGTCCGAAACACCGGGGAGCTGTTTTTT	CSVEVQVRNTGELFF
-	TRBV5-4	-	TRBJ2-3	TGTGCCAGCAGCTTAGGGGGGCCTATAGTATCGCAGTATTTT	CASSLGGPIVSQYF
-	TRBV19	few	TRBJ2-5	TGTGCCAGTAGTATAGGGATCACCCAGTACTTC	CASSIGITQYF
TRBD1	TRBV2	-	TRBJ1-1	TGTGCCAGCAGCTCACAGGGGGTGATCATGAACACTGAAGCTTTCTTT	CASSSQGVIMNTEAFF
-	TRBV30	-	TRBJ2-2	TGTGCCTGGAGTGTAAACACCGGGGAGCTGTTTTTT	CAWSVNTGELFF
TRBD2	TRBV6-1	-	TRBJ2-7	TGTGCCAGCAGTACCGCGGGGGTGTTGGCCTACGAGCAGTACTTC	CASSTAGVLAYEQYF
TRBD1	TRBV28	few	TRBJ2-1	TGTGCCAGCAGCAGGGGGTCCCTCTACAATGAGCAGTTCTTC	CASSRGSLYNEQFF
-	TRBV29-1	-	TRBJ1-2	TGCAGCCCCACGCGGGCAGGCTATGGCTACACCTTC	CSPTRAGYGYTF
-	TRBV19	few	TRBJ2-7	TGTGCCAGTAGTATTACCCCCCCTAGCGCGGGGAGGAACGAGCAGTACTTC	CASSITPPSAGRNEQYF
-	TRBV27	-	TRBJ1-6	TGTGCCAGCAGTTTTGGGGGGGTTGGGCGTAATTCACCCCTCCACTTT	CASSFGGVGRNSPLHF
-	TRBV30	-	TRBJ1-1	TGTGCCTGGAACAGCGCTATCGGGACTGAAGCTTTCTTT	CAWNSAIGTEAFF
TRBD1	TRBV18	-	TRBJ1-5	TGTGCCAGCTCACCACAGGGAGGGGGCTTTTATCAGCCCCAGCATTTT	CASSPQGGGFYQPQHF